Listed below are T cell receptor beta chains from one sample, sequenced in a study of human T cells and chemical hapten exposure. Each CDR3 protein is one row after TCRdb ran MiXCR on the RACE reads. The data show some 90,000 distinct CDR3 sequences, roughly an eighth seen once. The sequenced sample was whole blood, obtained in connection with sensitization to the hapten diphenylcyclopropenone (DPC). Receptors were obtained from a woman between 40 and 50 years old with alopecia areata. Some clones in this sample may be carry-over from other donors' samples. Both conserved end residues are part of each CDR3. The order of the fields is J gene, V gene, D gene, clone size, CDR3 DNA, CDR3 protein. The D gene is left open where the match is weak. Clone size appears in some rows only: once, few, many, or a class for an expanded clone.

TRBJ1-4	TRBV4-2	TRBD1	many	TGTGCCAGCAGCCAGGCTCGACAGGGCGAAAAACTGTTTTTT	CASSQARQGEKLFF
TRBJ2-1	TRBV5-4	TRBD2	-	TGTGCCAGCAGCTTGGCCAGCGGGAGGGCCAATGAGCAGTTCTTC	CASSLASGRANEQFF
TRBJ2-3	TRBV4-2	TRBD2	few	TGTGCCAGCAGCCAAGCTCGGGGAGCGGGAGGGAGGGATACGCAGTATTTT	CASSQARGAGGRDTQYF
TRBJ2-4	TRBV11-2	-	-	TGTGCCAGCAGCTTCCCGGGCCTTCAGTACTTC	CASSFPGLQYF
TRBJ1-1	TRBV6-2/TRBV6-3	-	-	TGTGCCAGCAGTTATTCGGACATCAACACTGAAGCTTTCTTT	CASSYSDINTEAFF
TRBJ1-2	TRBV3-1	TRBD1	many	TGTGCCAGCAGCCCGACAGGGCTCGATGGCTACACCTTC	CASSPTGLDGYTF
TRBJ2-7	TRBV10-2	-	many	TGCGCCAGCAGTGACGCGGGACTCGGCGAGCAGTACTTC	CASSDAGLGEQYF
TRBJ1-2	TRBV28	TRBD1	few	TGTGCCAGCAGGGGACAGGAGTATGGCTACACCTTC	CASRGQEYGYTF
TRBJ2-7	TRBV20-1	TRBD2	-	TGCAGTGCAGAGGAGGGACTAGCGGCCTCCTACGAGCAGTACTTC	CSAEEGLAASYEQYF
TRBJ2-3	TRBV5-4	TRBD1	-	TGTGCCAGCAGCTTGGGACAGGGTAGGACAGATACGCAGTATTTT	CASSLGQGRTDTQYF
TRBJ2-7	TRBV10-3	-	few	TGTGCCACCTCAAAAGGTCGCGGGGCGGAAACCTACGAGCAGTACTTC	CATSKGRGAETYEQYF
TRBJ2-7	TRBV19	TRBD1	few	TGTGCCAGTAGTCAAGGACAGGCCTACGAGCAGTACTTC	CASSQGQAYEQYF
TRBJ2-1	TRBV5-4	-	many	TGTGCCAGCAGCGCACCGTTAGGACAATTCAATGAGCAGTTCTTC	CASSAPLGQFNEQFF
TRBJ2-7	TRBV11-2	-	-	TGTGCCAGCAGCCCGGGGAGACCCCACGAGCAGTACTTC	CASSPGRPHEQYF
TRBJ1-6	TRBV5-1	-	many	TGCGCCAGCAGCTTAACAGGAGAACACGATCCACCCCTCCACTTT	CASSLTGEHDPPLHF
TRBJ1-1	TRBV7-9	-	-	TGTGCCAGCAGCAGTAGGGTCACTGAAGCTTTCTTT	CASSSRVTEAFF
TRBJ1-6	TRBV6-6	-	few	TGTGCCAGCGCCCCGGACGGTTTGAATTCACCCCTCCACTTT	CASAPDGLNSPLHF
TRBJ2-5	TRBV20-1	-	-	TGCAGTGCTACTGACGCCCAAGAGACCCAGTACTTC	CSATDAQETQYF
TRBJ1-2	TRBV11-2	-	many	TGTGCCAGCAGCTCCATCCCGTCGGCCTATGGCTACACCTTC	CASSSIPSAYGYTF
TRBJ2-5	TRBV7-2	-	few	TGTGCCAGCAGCTTCGGGAGCCAAGAGACCCAGTACTTC	CASSFGSQETQYF
TRBJ2-3	TRBV18	-	many	TGTGCCAGCTCACCACCGTCGACAGATACGCAGTATTTT	CASSPPSTDTQYF
TRBJ2-4	TRBV18	TRBD2	many	TGTGCCAGCTCACCAACCCTAGCGGACATTCAGTACTTC	CASSPTLADIQYF
TRBJ1-2	TRBV7-2	TRBD1	-	TGTGCCAGCAGCTCAACGACAGGGCTGCCTGGCTACACCTTC	CASSSTTGLPGYTF
TRBJ1-1	TRBV29-1	-	few	TGCAGCGTTGAACGGGGAAAGCACACTGAAGCTTTCTTT	CSVERGKHTEAFF
TRBJ1-2	TRBV7-6	-	many	TGTGCCAGCAGCCCCGGGGGAGGGGAGCAGGGCTACACCTTC	CASSPGGGEQGYTF
TRBJ1-2	TRBV7-2	TRBD1	many	TGTGCCAGCAGCTGGGACAGGGGAAACTATGGCTACACCTTC	CASSWDRGNYGYTF
TRBJ2-2	TRBV5-6	TRBD2	many	TGTGCCAGCAGCTCGGGACTATCGGAGACCGGGGAGCTGTTTTTT	CASSSGLSETGELFF
TRBJ2-5	TRBV2	-	few	TGTGCCAGCAAGTCCGGGGAGGAGACCCAGTACTTC	CASKSGEETQYF
TRBJ1-4	TRBV5-5	-	many	TGTGCCAGCAGCTTAAATGAAAAACTGTTTTTT	CASSLNEKLFF
TRBJ2-2	TRBV27	-	many	TGTGCCAGCAGTTCATGGGCCCCCGGGGAGCTGTTTTTT	CASSSWAPGELFF
TRBJ2-3	TRBV3-1	TRBD2	few	TGTGCCAGCAGCCAAGACCGACTAGCTCACACAGATACGCAGTATTTT	CASSQDRLAHTDTQYF
TRBJ1-2	TRBV9	TRBD1	many	TGTGCCAGCAGCACAGGGGATGGCTACACCTTC	CASSTGDGYTF
TRBJ1-5	TRBV20-1	-	-	TGCAGTGCTATTCCTAGCAATCAGCCCCAGCATTTT	CSAIPSNQPQHF
TRBJ2-1	TRBV29-1	TRBD2	many	TGCAGCGTTGAGGGCGGGAGGGCCTACAATGAGCAGTTCTTC	CSVEGGRAYNEQFF
TRBJ1-4	TRBV13	-	once	TGTGCCAGCAGCCCACCGCAGGGGCGGGAAAAACTGTTTTTT	CASSPPQGREKLFF
TRBJ1-2	TRBV20-1	-	many	TGCAGTGCTAGGGACAGATATGGCTACACCTTC	CSARDRYGYTF
TRBJ2-1	TRBV30	-	many	TGTGCCTGGAGCCAAGACAGGATGGATGAGCAGTTCTTC	CAWSQDRMDEQFF
TRBJ2-5	TRBV6-2/TRBV6-3	-	many	TGTGCCACCAAGGGGAGTGGACAAGAGACCCAGTACTTC	CATKGSGQETQYF
TRBJ2-3	TRBV6-4	TRBD2	few	TGTGCCAGCAGTGGTGGGACTAGCGGGGACACAGATACGCAGTATTTT	CASSGGTSGDTDTQYF
TRBJ1-2	TRBV28	-	few	TGTGCCAGCAGTTCGGGGAGGGCCGGGTATGGCTACACCTTC	CASSSGRAGYGYTF
TRBJ1-1	TRBV6-1	-	-	TGTGCCAGCAGTGAATGGGGGGGGGACACTGAAGCTTTCTTT	CASSEWGGDTEAFF
TRBJ2-1	TRBV12-5	-	-	TGTGCTAGTGGTTTGGTAGCGCCGGGTGAGCAGTTCTTC	CASGLVAPGEQFF
TRBJ2-7	TRBV20-1	TRBD2	many	TGCAGTGCTTATAGCGGGACCTACGAGCAGTACTTC	CSAYSGTYEQYF